The source of this T cell receptor (beta chain) is a study of shared clonotypes between healthy human individuals. The repertoire was sequenced with immunoSEQ multiplex PCR; TCRdb's copy has only in-frame clones and lacks some. The sample carries some 1,100,000 clones, 75% to 85% recorded once. On this clone: This sample also contains other DNA sequences that code for the same CDR3.

The CDR3 is made up of 16 amino acids. Trimming cost V 5 bases and J 4 bases, with 20 bases left between them. The V gene's germline CDR1 is SGHTA and CDR2 FQGNSA. Material: memory CD4+ T cells from PBMCs. Subset of the sample: CD45RA-negative fraction. This TCR came from a man between 18 and 35 years old in good health. Some clones in this sample may be carry-over from other donors' samples. This rearrangement joins TRBV7-2 to TRBJ1-2; D call uncertain. The CDR3 DNA sequence: TGTGCCAGCAGCCCAGCGGCTTCCTCCTTAAGCTATGGCTACACCTTC. Its protein product is CASSPAASSLSYGYTF.